The rows below give T cell receptor beta chains drawn from one sample of a study of shared clonotypes between healthy human individuals. Using immunoSEQ multiplex PCR, the repertoire was profiled, and TCRdb retains in-frame clones only, with some absent. Here the sample spans roughly 2.1 million clones, about 92% being singletons. Sequenced input: naive CD8+ T cells from PBMCs. The receptors originated from a man aged 18 to 29 in good health. Some clones in this sample may be carry-over from other donors' samples. CDR3s include the opening cysteine and the closing phenylalanine or tryptophan. D genes are given only for firm matches. Some rows mark clone size as missing; the rest say once, few, many or name a class of expanded clone.

CASRQQGREFF,TGTGCCAGCAGACAACAGGGGAGGGAGTTCTTC,-,TRBV7-8,once,TRBJ2-1
CAWSGGGNTEAFF,TGTGCCTGGAGTGGTGGGGGGAACACTGAAGCTTTCTTT,-,TRBV30,-,TRBJ1-1
CASSLGREINEQFF,TGTGCCAGCAGCTTGGGTCGGGAGATCAATGAGCAGTTCTTC,-,TRBV5-4,once,TRBJ2-1
CASSRNTEAFF,TGTGCCAGCAGCAGGAACACTGAAGCTTTCTTT,-,TRBV9,few,TRBJ1-1
CASSLADGGNNEQFF,TGTGCCAGCAGCTTGGCCGACGGCGGTAACAATGAGCAGTTCTTC,-,TRBV5-8,-,TRBJ2-1
CASSPLTASSNEQFF,TGTGCCAGCAGTCCTCTTACGGCTAGTTCCAATGAGCAGTTCTTC,-,TRBV27,-,TRBJ2-1
CASSLPGAAARIQYF,TGTGCCAGCAGCTTACCGGGCGCGGCGGCACGGATTCAGTACTTC,-,TRBV7-9,once,TRBJ2-4
CAWSVSSRVDEQFF,TGTGCCTGGAGTGTATCGTCCAGGGTTGATGAGCAGTTCTTC,-,TRBV30,-,TRBJ2-1
CASSLQPGLAGDYEQYF,TGTGCCAGCAGTTTACAACCGGGACTAGCGGGAGATTACGAGCAGTACTTC,TRBD2,TRBV27,-,TRBJ2-7
CAWGLADNEQFF,TGTGCCTGGGGACTAGCGGACAATGAGCAGTTCTTC,TRBD2,TRBV30,-,TRBJ2-1
CASSVDLGGEQYF,TGTGCCAGCAGCGTTGACTTGGGGGGAGAGCAGTACTTC,-,TRBV9,-,TRBJ2-7
CASSQVGGFYEQYF,TGCGCCAGCAGCCAAGTTGGGGGGTTCTACGAGCAGTACTTC,-,TRBV4-1,-,TRBJ2-7
CASSLGSPLAAVGNEQFF,TGTGCCAGCAGCTTAGGATCTCCCCTAGCGGCCGTAGGTAATGAGCAGTTCTTC,TRBD2,TRBV7-3,once,TRBJ2-1
CASSWTGGRGANVLTF,TGTGCCAGCAGTTGGACAGGGGGTCGTGGGGCCAACGTCCTGACTTTC,TRBD1,TRBV27,-,TRBJ2-6
CASSAQGAPLQPQHF,TGTGCCAGCAGTGCACAGGGGGCACCTCTTCAGCCCCAGCATTTT,TRBD1,TRBV27,-,TRBJ1-5
CASSIMLEGYEQYF,TGTGCCAGTAGTATAATGCTGGAGGGGTACGAGCAGTACTTC,-,TRBV19,-,TRBJ2-7
CASSWTKGDYGYTF,TGCGCCAGCAGCTGGACAAAAGGGGACTATGGCTACACCTTC,-,TRBV5-1,-,TRBJ1-2
CASRLDRAYGYTF,TGTGCCAGCAGACTCGACAGGGCCTATGGCTACACCTTC,TRBD1,TRBV5-4,-,TRBJ1-2
CATAWGPNEKLFF,TGTGCCACCGCGTGGGGGCCGAATGAAAAACTGTTTTTT,-,TRBV7-9,-,TRBJ1-4
CASSPQTGLNTEAFF,TGTGCCAGCAGTCCCCAGACAGGCCTAAACACTGAAGCTTTCTTT,-,TRBV27,-,TRBJ1-1
CASSGSWNTGELFF,TGTGCCAGCAGTGGGTCATGGAACACCGGGGAGCTGTTTTTT,-,TRBV25-1,-,TRBJ2-2
CASSPGLAAGETQYF,TGTGCCAGCAGCCCGGGACTAGCGGCGGGGGAGACCCAGTACTTC,TRBD2,TRBV27,-,TRBJ2-5
CASSPRWDSYNEQFF,TGTGCCAGCAGCCCCAGGTGGGACTCCTACAATGAGCAGTTCTTC,-,TRBV7-9,-,TRBJ2-1
CASSQVQGPDTQYF,TGCGCCAGCAGCCAAGTACAGGGCCCAGATACGCAGTATTTT,-,TRBV4-1,-,TRBJ2-3
CASSLVRANTGELFF,TGTGCCAGCAGCTTAGTACGGGCGAACACCGGGGAGCTGTTTTTT,-,TRBV11-2,-,TRBJ2-2
CASSHPREQDREQYF,TGTGCCAGCAGCCATCCTCGGGAGCAAGATAGGGAGCAGTACTTC,-,TRBV28,-,TRBJ2-7
CASSLVQTLAGIRNNEQFF,TGTGCCAGCAGCTTAGTCCAGACCCTAGCGGGTATTAGAAACAATGAGCAGTTCTTC,TRBD2,TRBV7-9,once,TRBJ2-1
CSVGDRDYLNEQFF,TGCAGCGTTGGAGACCGGGACTATCTCAATGAGCAGTTCTTC,TRBD2,TRBV29-1,-,TRBJ2-1
CASSLGDTDYEQYF,TGCGCCAGCAGCTTGGGGGACACCGACTACGAGCAGTACTTC,-,TRBV5-1,-,TRBJ2-7
CASSVAGLTDTQYF,TGTGCCAGCAGCGTAGCGGGACTCACAGATACGCAGTATTTT,-,TRBV9,-,TRBJ2-3
CASSLVRQGGNQPQHF,TGCGCCAGCAGCTTGGTTCGGCAGGGAGGCAATCAGCCCCAGCATTTT,-,TRBV5-1,once,TRBJ1-5
CASSVDSYNEQFF,TGTGCCAGCAGCGTCGACAGTTACAATGAGCAGTTCTTC,-,TRBV7-2,-,TRBJ2-1
CASSAPQGGETQYF,TGTGCCAGCAGCGCGCCCCAGGGCGGTGAGACCCAGTACTTC,-,TRBV7-9,-,TRBJ2-5
CSVGGAVTNSPALAQYF,TGCAGCGTTGGGGGTGCGGTTACAAACTCCCCCGCCCTGGCGCAGTACTTC,-,TRBV29-1,-,TRBJ2-5
CAIKVNSGNTIYF,TGTGCCATTAAAGTCAACTCTGGAAACACCATATATTTT,-,TRBV10-3,-,TRBJ1-3
CATSMTSGKGEQFF,TGTGCCACCAGCATGACCTCAGGGAAGGGTGAGCAGTTCTTC,-,TRBV15,-,TRBJ2-1
CASGEGQWTYEQYF,TGTGCCAGCGGCGAGGGACAATGGACCTACGAGCAGTACTTC,-,TRBV27,-,TRBJ2-7
CASSTQGQGETDTQYF,TGTGCCAGCAGCACACAAGGACAGGGGGAGACAGATACGCAGTATTTT,TRBD1,TRBV7-8,-,TRBJ2-3
CASSLERRTAVYNEQFF,TGTGCCAGCAGCTTAGAGAGGCGGACGGCGGTCTACAATGAGCAGTTCTTC,-,TRBV11-2,-,TRBJ2-1
CASSEEQPEQFF,TGTGCCAGCAGTGAGGAACAGCCCGAGCAGTTCTTC,-,TRBV25-1,-,TRBJ2-1
CASSSPGTHGTDTQYF,TGTGCCAGCAGCTCCCCGGGGACCCACGGGACAGATACGCAGTATTTT,-,TRBV5-4,-,TRBJ2-3
CASSEWGGAGTDTQYF,TGTGCCAGCAGCGAATGGGGTGGGGCTGGCACAGATACGCAGTATTTT,-,TRBV2,-,TRBJ2-3